The entry that follows covers one T cell receptor (beta chain) sequence. This record comes from a study of shared clonotypes between healthy human individuals. Researchers ran the assay at a deep level. Only in-frame clones appear in the TCRdb table, and some are missing; sequencing was by immunoSEQ multiplex PCR. The sample lists around 700,000 clones, roughly 70% occurring once. Sequencing was carried out using memory CD4+ T cells sorted from blood. Subset defined: CD45RA-negative fraction. The clonotype comes from a woman aged 25 to 39 in good health.

The CDR3 protein is CASSLLLAGGPHEQYF. CDR3 coding DNA: TGTGCCAGCAGTTTGCTCTTAGCGGGAGGGCCCCACGAGCAGTACTTC. V and J are TRBV27 and TRBJ2-7; TRBD2 agrees at 11 bases. In germline, CDR1 is MNHEY, CDR2 SMNVEV (reference sequence). The CDR3 runs 16 residues. Germline trimming cut 3 bases from V and 5 bases from J; bases unmatched to any gene: 9.